Below are 6 T cell receptor beta chains sequenced from a single sample in a study of shared clonotypes between healthy human individuals (dated by TCRdb to about 2020). Receptor libraries were prepared by the immunoSEQ multiplex PCR assay. This immuneACCESS table, as held by TCRdb, lists in-frame sequences with V and J called but not all clones. Of the missing ones, under half trace to an unresolved V gene in checked studies; the others have no known cause. Across this sample there are roughly 2,500,000 clones, with 90% to 95% seen only once. Of the sample, approximately 0.37% is held by the ten largest clones. The specimen sequenced was naive CD4+ T cells from PBMCs. In light of the paper, this sample's cell subset or site label describes: CD45RA+ positively selected. The receptors here all came from a man aged 18 to 30 in good health. Some clones in this sample may be carry-over from other donors' samples.

On this clone: The sample contains more than one DNA sequence encoding this CDR3. V is TRBV5-4 and J is TRBJ1-2; D gene uncertain. The CDR3 sequence is 12 residues long. Germline lookup yields CDR1 SGHNT and CDR2 YYREEE (reference sequence). The V and J ends lost 0 bases and 0 bases respectively, with 0 bases between them. The CDR3 region is CASSLANYGYTF. CDR3 bases: TGTGCCAGCAGCTTGGCTAACTATGGCTACACCTTC.

The chain links TRBV5-1 to TRBJ2-7; 7 nucleotides agree with TRBD1. V dropped 0 bases and J dropped 2; count of bases not matched to a gene: 5. The CDR3 consists of 15 residues. Looked up from germline, CDR1 is SGHRS and CDR2 is YFSETQ. The CDR3 protein is CASSLEGGWTYEQYF. Written as DNA, the CDR3 is TGCGCCAGCAGCTTGGAAGGGGGCTGGACCTACGAGCAGTACTTC.

The chain has TRBV28 and TRBJ1-5; D is uncertain. The V gene's germline CDR1 is MDHEN and CDR2 SYDVKM. Trimming left V 6 bases short and J 5 bases short, with 14 bases between. This CDR3 region has 14 residues. The CDR3 DNA is TGTGCCAGCAGACTTCCGAGGGTCGATCAGCCCCAGCATTTT. Translation gives CASRLPRVDQPQHF.

The CDR3 loop reads CASRRTGVGGTQYF. Here the CDR3 DNA reads TGTGCCAGCAGGCGGACAGGGGTAGGAGGTACGCAGTATTTT. J is TRBJ2-3 and V is TRBV28; 9 bases fit TRBD1. The germline CDR1 and CDR2 sequences are MDHEN and SYDVKM. V lost 6 bases and J lost 8; bases outside the gene matches: 9. This CDR3 region has 14 residues.

The chain combines TRBV25-1 with TRBJ2-7, with D hard to call. This CDR3 region has 13 residues. Germline V gives CDR1 MGHDK, CDR2 SYGVNS. Trimming removed 3 bases from V and 1 base from J, with 7 bases in between. CDR3 sequence reads: CASSDLRSYEQYF. The CDR3 nucleotides are TGTGCCAGCAGTGACCTGCGTTCCTACGAGCAGTACTTC.

This sequence joins TRBV6-5 and TRBJ1-6; 7 nucleotides match TRBD1. This CDR3 has 14 residues. V dropped 6 bases and J dropped 9; count of bases not matched to a gene: 8. Germline CDR1 reads MNHEY; CDR2 reads SVGAGI. The CDR3: CASSLRQGRSPLHF. The CDR3 DNA is TGTGCCAGCAGCCTTAGACAGGGCCGTTCACCCCTCCACTTT.